The rows below give T cell receptor beta chains drawn from one sample of a study of response to subunit inactivated influenza vaccine. Via MiXCR, TCRdb re-called the RT-PCR reads, giving one row per CDR3 protein. The sample lists about 650,000 distinct CDR3 sequences, approximately 15% occurring once. The material was PBMCs from blood, obtained roughly 12 days after vaccination. These receptors were collected from a man over 45 who received an inactivated influenza vaccine. CDR3s include the opening cysteine and the closing phenylalanine or tryptophan. Each record gives: clone size, J gene, V gene, D gene, CDR3 protein, CDR3 DNA. The D gene is left open where the match is weak. A clone size is listed for some rows: how often the clone was seen (once, few, many), or a class if it is expanded.

few	TRBJ2-7	TRBV10-3	TRBD2	CAIGTSGSEQYF	TGTGCCATCGGGACTAGCGGGAGTGAGCAGTACTTC
few	TRBJ1-1	TRBV29-1	TRBD1	CSVDRVGNTEAFF	TGCAGCGTAGACAGGGTGGGAAACACTGAAGCTTTCTTT
few	TRBJ1-1	TRBV6-1	TRBD1	CASRSPLQGEVTEAFF	TGTGCCAGCAGGTCCCCCCTACAGGGGGAAGTCACTGAAGCTTTCTTT
few	TRBJ2-7	TRBV12-3/TRBV12-4	.	CASSLWGAGNEQYF	TGTGCCAGCAGTTTGTGGGGGGCAGGGAACGAGCAGTACTTC
few	TRBJ1-1	TRBV7-9	.	CASSLTLPEAFF	TGTGCCAGCAGCTTAACACTGCCTGAGGCTTTCTTT
.	TRBJ2-1	TRBV10-3	TRBD2	CAISEKGLAGFNEQFF	TGTGCCATCAGTGAGAAGGGGCTAGCGGGTTTTAATGAGCAGTTCTTC
many	TRBJ1-6	TRBV6-5	TRBD1	CASSYSNDRASTLHF	TGTGCCAGCAGTTACTCGAACGACAGGGCTTCCACCCTCCACTTT
.	TRBJ2-2	TRBV6-1	.	CASSGDSGNTGELFF	TGTGCCAGCAGTGGGGATAGCGGAAACACCGGGGAGCTGTTTTTT
few	TRBJ2-7	TRBV20-1	.	CSAAAGYEQYF	TGCAGTGCGGCCGCAGGCTACGAGCAGTACTTC
.	TRBJ1-6	TRBV5-5	TRBD1	CASSLAGTGSYNSPLHF	TGTGCCAGCAGCTTGGCCGGGACAGGGTCCTATAATTCACCCCTCCACTTT
many	TRBJ1-5	TRBV2	TRBD1	CASKNRGGLQPQHF	TGTGCCAGCAAAAACAGGGGAGGGCTTCAGCCCCAGCATTTT
once	TRBJ2-1	TRBV21-1	.	CASSKGIGTSFPFPYNEQFF	TGTGCCAGCAGCAAGGGGATCGGGACTAGTTTCCCCTTCCCCTACAATGAGCAGTTCTTC
many	TRBJ2-3	TRBV29-1	TRBD2	CSVVAGGTDTQYF	TGCAGCGTTGTGGCGGGAGGCACAGATACGCAGTATTTT
.	TRBJ2-1	TRBV4-3	TRBD1	CASSQQGALEQFF	TGCGCCAGCAGCCAACAGGGGGCTCTTGAGCAGTTCTTC
.	TRBJ1-4	TRBV20-1	.	CSASILAAEKLFF	TGCAGTGCTTCAATTTTAGCAGCCGAAAAACTGTTTTTT
few	TRBJ1-2	TRBV9	TRBD1	CASSPSTGVGYTF	TGTGCCAGCAGCCCCTCGACAGGGGTCGGCTACACCTTC
.	TRBJ2-5	TRBV29-1	.	CSVESWKKRGQETQYF	TGCAGCGTTGAAAGTTGGAAAAAAAGGGGCCAAGAGACCCAGTACTTC
many	TRBJ1-1	TRBV29-1	.	CSVAQTGNTEAFF	TGCAGCGTTGCCCAGACCGGAAACACTGAAGCTTTCTTT
.	TRBJ2-1	TRBV5-6	.	CASTGQNYNEQFF	TGTGCCAGCACAGGCCAGAACTACAATGAGCAGTTCTTC
.	TRBJ2-3	TRBV19	TRBD1	CASSQTGSTMQYF	TGTGCCAGTAGTCAGACAGGGTCCACAATGCAGTATTTT
many	TRBJ1-1	TRBV28	TRBD1	CASSLLSRGQMNTEAFF	TGTGCCAGCAGTTTATTATCACGGGGACAGATGAACACTGAAGCTTTCTTT
.	TRBJ2-1	TRBV7-9	.	CASSLRGRGTYNEQFF	TGTGCCAGCAGCCTAAGGGGACGAGGGACCTACAATGAGCAGTTCTTC
.	TRBJ1-5	TRBV30	TRBD1	CAWSGQGYQPQHF	TGTGCCTGGAGCGGACAGGGGTATCAGCCCCAGCATTTT
.	TRBJ2-3	TRBV9	.	CASSVWGLDTQYF	TGTGCCAGCAGCGTTTGGGGGCTAGATACGCAGTATTTT
many	TRBJ2-7	TRBV9	.	CASSPLERAPYEQYF	TGTGCCAGCAGCCCCTTGGAGAGGGCCCCCTACGAGCAGTACTTC
few	TRBJ2-7	TRBV6-1	.	CASSGSYSYEQYF	TGTGCCAGCAGTGGGTCTTACTCCTACGAGCAGTACTTC
few	TRBJ2-2	TRBV20-1	.	CSARDWLTGELFF	TGCAGTGCTAGAGATTGGTTGACCGGGGAGCTGTTTTTT
.	TRBJ2-1	TRBV4-3	.	CASSQDLNLARTEQFF	TGCGCCAGCAGCCAAGATCTTAATCTAGCAAGGACTGAGCAGTTCTTC
.	TRBJ2-4	TRBV7-9	.	CASSFAPVGRISIQYF	TGTGCCAGCAGCTTCGCCCCCGTGGGCAGGATAAGCATTCAGTACTTC
.	TRBJ2-5	TRBV7-3	.	CASSPLGGASGETQYF	TGTGCCAGCAGCCCCCTGGGGGGGGCGTCAGGCGAGACCCAGTACTTC
few	TRBJ1-1	TRBV20-1	.	CSARVWGNTEAFF	TGCAGTGCTAGAGTATGGGGGAACACTGAAGCTTTCTTT
.	TRBJ2-1	TRBV11-1	TRBD2	CASSPPFRLAGTYNEQFF	TGTGCCAGCAGCCCGCCTTTTAGACTAGCGGGTACCTACAATGAGCAGTTCTTC
few	TRBJ2-7	TRBV18	.	CASSPGTSPSYEQYF	TGTGCCAGCTCGCCCGGGACCTCACCCTCCTACGAGCAGTACTTC
.	TRBJ1-1	TRBV6-5	.	CASSYSLENTEAFF	TGTGCCAGCAGTTACTCGTTGGAGAACACTGAAGCTTTCTTT
many	TRBJ2-3	TRBV9	.	CASSEAPSTDTQYF	TGTGCCAGCAGTGAAGCGCCGAGCACAGATACGCAGTATTTT
.	TRBJ2-3	TRBV4-2	TRBD2	CASSLGALAVQTDTQYF	TGTGCCAGCAGCCTCGGGGCCCTAGCGGTTCAGACAGATACGCAGTATTTT
.	TRBJ2-3	TRBV11-2	.	CASSRDQRYTQYF	TGTGCCAGCAGCCGGGACCAGCGCTATACGCAGTATTTT
few	TRBJ2-3	TRBV28	TRBD2	CASSFSSGGTDTQYF	TGTGCCAGCAGTTTTTCTAGCGGGGGCACAGATACGCAGTATTTT
few	TRBJ1-2	TRBV12-3/TRBV12-4	.	CASSSRPLGYTF	TGTGCCAGCAGTTCTAGACCCCTCGGCTACACCTTC
few	TRBJ2-3	TRBV18	.	CASSRFQGSASTDTQYF	TGTGCCAGCTCACGTTTCCAGGGCTCAGCTAGCACAGATACGCAGTATTTT
.	TRBJ2-1	TRBV12-3/TRBV12-4	.	CASSPTVSYNEQFF	TGTGCCAGCAGCCCGACTGTATCCTACAATGAGCAGTTCTTC
.	TRBJ2-3	TRBV5-1	.	CASSLPRRGSTDTQYF	TGCGCCAGCAGCTTACCAAGGAGGGGGAGCACAGATACGCAGTATTTT
few	TRBJ1-2	TRBV12-3/TRBV12-4	TRBD1	CASSSTGQARVGGYTF	TGTGCCAGCAGTTCTACCGGACAGGCTAGAGTAGGTGGCTACACCTTC